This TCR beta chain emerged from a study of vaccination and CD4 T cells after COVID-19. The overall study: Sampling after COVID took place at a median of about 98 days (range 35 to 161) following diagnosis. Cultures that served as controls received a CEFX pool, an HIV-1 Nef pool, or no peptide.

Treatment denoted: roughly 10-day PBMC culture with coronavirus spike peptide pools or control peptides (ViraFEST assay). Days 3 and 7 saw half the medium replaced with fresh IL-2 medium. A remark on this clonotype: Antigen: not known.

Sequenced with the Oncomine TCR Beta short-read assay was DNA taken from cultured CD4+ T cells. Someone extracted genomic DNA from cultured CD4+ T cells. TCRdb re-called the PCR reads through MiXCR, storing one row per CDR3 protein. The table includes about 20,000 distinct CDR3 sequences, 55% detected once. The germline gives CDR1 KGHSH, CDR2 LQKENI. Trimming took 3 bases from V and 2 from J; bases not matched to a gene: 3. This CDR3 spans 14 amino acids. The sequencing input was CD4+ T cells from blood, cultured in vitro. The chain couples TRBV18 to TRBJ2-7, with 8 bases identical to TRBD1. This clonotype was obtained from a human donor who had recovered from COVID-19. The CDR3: CASSPGTGAYEQYF. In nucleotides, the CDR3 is TGTGCCAGCTCACCTGGGACAGGTGCCTACGAGCAGTACTTC.